These T cell receptor beta chains were read from a single sample in a study of cytomegalovirus exposure and HLA in healthy donors. Profiled with immunoSEQ multiplex PCR; TCRdb holds only in-frame clones, not every one. This sample carries 95,000 to 150,000 clones, around 74% of them seen once, and the ten largest clones take approximately 31%. Material: PBMCs. These receptors were taken from a man between 60 and 70 years old in good health and CMV-seropositive. Both conserved end residues are part of each CDR3.

v_call cdr3_aa
TRBV10-2 CASSDFLNTEAFF
TRBV5-1 CASSQPTSDREAFF
TRBV30 CAWSVGGAFGNTIYF
TRBV5-6 CASSSGWRVTDTQYF
TRBV7-9 CASSFSGTGATQPQHF
TRBV4-2 CASSQAQSPGGTEAFF
TRBV28 CASSLFGGRGSYEQYF
TRBV5-1 CASSSGRGYEQYF
TRBV2 CASRRGAGGYNEQFF
TRBV4-1 CASSQDPQVMLSNQPQHF
TRBV6-4 CASRGQGASYEQYF
TRBV5-8 CASMAGQQYPGAFF
TRBV6-5 CASRTGPWYEQFF
TRBV28 CASSSGRGHLSGANVLTF
TRBV19 CASSLTGLAIPYF
TRBV6-1 CASSESMESTISGNTIYF
TRBV5-3 CASSFGSGYTF
TRBV7-9 CSSSPLAATNEKLFF
TRBV14 CASSQTATNEKLFF
TRBV6-1 CASSRTSGGAGELFF
TRBV19 CASSIDWSSYNEQFF
TRBV30 CAWSVDGTEAFF